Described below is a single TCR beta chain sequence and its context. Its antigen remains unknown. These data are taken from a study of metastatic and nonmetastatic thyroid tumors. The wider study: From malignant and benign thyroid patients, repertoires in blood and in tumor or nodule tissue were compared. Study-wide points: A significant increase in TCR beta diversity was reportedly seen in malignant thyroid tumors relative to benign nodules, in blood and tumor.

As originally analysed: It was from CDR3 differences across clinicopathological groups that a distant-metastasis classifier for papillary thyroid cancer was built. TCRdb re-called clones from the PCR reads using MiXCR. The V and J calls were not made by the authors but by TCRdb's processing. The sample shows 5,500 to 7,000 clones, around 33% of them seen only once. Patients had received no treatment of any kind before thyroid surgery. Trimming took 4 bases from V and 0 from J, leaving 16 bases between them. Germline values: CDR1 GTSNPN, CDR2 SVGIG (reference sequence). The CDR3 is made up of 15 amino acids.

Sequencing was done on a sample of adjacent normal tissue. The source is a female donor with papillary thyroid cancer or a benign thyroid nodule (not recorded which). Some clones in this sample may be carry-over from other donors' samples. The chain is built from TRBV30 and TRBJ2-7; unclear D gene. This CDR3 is CAWKNVAYSSYEQYF. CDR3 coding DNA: TGTGCCTGGAAGAACGTGGCGTATAGCTCCTACGAGCAGTACTTC.